Shown below are 7 T cell receptor beta chains from a single sample sequenced in a study of CD8 T cells in ankylosing spondylitis. TCRdb ran MiXCR on the 5' RACE reads and lists one entry per CDR3 protein. This table has about 150,000 distinct CDR3 sequences, roughly 34% appearing once. The sequenced sample consisted of synovial fluid, either unsorted or a sorted T cell fraction (not recorded which). Receptors originate from a male donor with ankylosing spondylitis.

This chain uses TRBV10-2 with TRBJ1-6; D is unresolved. The germline V gene encodes CDR1 WSHSY and CDR2 SAAADI. With 9 bases removed from V and 0 bases from J, the gap between germline ends came to 24 bases. CDR3 size: 19 residues. The CDR3 region is CARIHREDVSGSYNSPLHF. The CDR3 nucleotides read TGCGCCAGAATCCACCGGGAAGACGTGAGCGGCTCCTATAATTCACCCCTCCACTTT.

At least ten counts were recorded for this clonotype. This chain connects TRBV7-8 to TRBJ2-7; 10 nucleotides agree with TRBD2. The CDR3 loop spans 15 amino acids. V trimming: 2 bases; J trimming: 5 bases; junction bases outside the gene matches: 6. Per the germline V gene, CDR1 is SGHVS and CDR2 is FQNEAQ. The CDR3 is CASSLRASGSNEQYF. The CDR3 bases are TGTGCCAGCAGCTTAAGGGCTAGCGGGAGTAACGAGCAGTACTTC. The variable domain in full, with the rest retrieved from reference TRBV7-8 and TRBJ2-7, is GAGVSQSPRYKVAKRGQDVALRCDPISGHVSLFWYQQALGQGPEFLTYFQNEAQLDKSGLPSDRFFAERPEGSVSTLKIQRTQQEDSAVYLCASSLRASGSNEQYFGPGTRLTVT.

This clonotype appeared a few times. CDR3 residues: CASAPRGLTNEKLFF. DNA of the CDR3: TGTGCCAGCGCCCCTCGGGGGTTAACTAATGAAAAACTGTTTTTT. J is TRBJ1-4 and V is TRBV12-3 or TRBV12-4, with D possibly being TRBD1 (5 bases). V lost 8 bases, J lost 1 base, and 14 bases lay in between. This CDR3 spans 15 amino acids.

This clonotype was counted only a few times. The V and J genes are TRBV7-2 and TRBJ1-2, with unresolved D. Between the trimmed V and J ends, which lost 3 bases and 2 bases, there was a span of 16 bases. The CDR3 covers 16 residues. Germline V lookup: CDR1 SGHTA, CDR2 FQGNSA. The CDR3 sequence: CASSFGTNRRNYGYTF. CDR3 DNA sequence: TGTGCCAGCAGCTTTGGTACGAATCGACGGAACTATGGCTACACCTTC.

The V and J genes are TRBV11-2 and TRBJ1-3, with D unresolved. V was cut by 0 bases and J by 4 bases, with 4 bases left in between. Germline values: CDR1 SGHAT, CDR2 FQNNGV. This CDR3 region has 13 residues. CDR3 nucleotides: TGTGCCAGCAGCTTAGAATTGGGAAACACCATATATTTT. It specifies CASSLELGNTIYF.

The chain links TRBV10-3 to TRBJ2-7; 9 bases line up with TRBD1. The CDR3 consists of 15 residues. CDR1 ENHRY and CDR2 SYGVKD come from the germline V gene. V was clipped by 8 bases and J by 2 bases; unmatched bases: 10. This CDR3 is CAISDPGTGTYEQYF. The CDR3 coding sequence is TGTGCCATCTCAGATCCCGGGACAGGGACCTACGAGCAGTACTTC.

The V and J genes are TRBV20-1 and TRBJ2-1; D gene unclear. The CDR3 length is 14 residues. Trimming pared 3 bases from V and 3 bases from J, leaving 12 bases between. Germline CDR1 and CDR2: DFQATT and SNEGSKA (reference sequence). Here the CDR3 DNA reads TGCAGTGCTAGTCTGGGGAAACACTACAATGAGCAGTTCTTC. Translated: CSASLGKHYNEQFF.